Listed below are T cell receptor beta chains from one sample, sequenced in a study of shared clonotypes between healthy human individuals. TCRdb keeps only in-frame clones here, not all; method: immunoSEQ multiplex PCR. The repertoire holds approximately 1.1 million clones, with roughly 74% as singletons. Sequencing was done on a sample of memory CD4+ T cells from PBMCs. The receptors were gathered from a man aged 18 to 29 in good health. Some clones in this sample may be carry-over from other donors' samples. Each CDR3 is given with its conserved first and last residue. Fields, in order: V gene, J gene, D gene, clone size, CDR3 protein, CDR3 DNA. The D gene is left open where the match is weak. Size tells how often a clone was seen (once, few, many) or the class of an expanded clone, and some rows leave it out.

TRBV5-1	TRBJ2-1	.	.	CASSLGTLALTYNEQFF	TGCGCCAGCAGCTTGGGGACGCTAGCGCTGACCTACAATGAGCAGTTCTTC
TRBV5-6	TRBJ2-3	.	.	CASTGGTDTQYF	TGTGCCAGCACAGGTGGTACAGATACGCAGTATTTT
TRBV10-1	TRBJ2-1	.	.	CARWGRRDCPFF	TGCGCCAGGTGGGGGCGAAGGGACTGCCCGTTCTTC
TRBV4-2	TRBJ2-2	.	few	CASSQDRGSGELFF	TGTGCCAGCAGCCAAGATCGGGGGTCCGGGGAGCTGTTTTTT
TRBV19	TRBJ1-1	.	.	CASGGPRRTEAFF	TGTGCCTCGGGAGGACCCCGCCGAACTGAAGCTTTCTTT
TRBV6-1	TRBJ2-1	TRBD2	.	CASSSGSFGGEQFF	TGTGCCAGCAGTAGCGGGAGTTTCGGTGGTGAGCAGTTCTTC
TRBV5-4	TRBJ1-4	TRBD1	.	CASSSGRGANEKLFF	TGTGCCAGCAGTTCTGGCAGGGGGGCTAATGAAAAACTGTTTTTT
TRBV7-9	TRBJ1-2	.	many	CASSFRQLANYGYTF	TGTGCCAGCAGCTTTAGGCAGCTCGCTAACTATGGCTACACCTTC
TRBV18	TRBJ2-3	TRBD2	.	CASSPGLAGADTQYF	TGTGCCAGCTCACCAGGGCTAGCGGGAGCAGATACGCAGTATTTT
TRBV28	TRBJ2-3	.	few	CASSLTTDTQYF	TGTGCCAGCAGTCTCACTACAGATACGCAGTATTTT
TRBV7-8	TRBJ1-1	.	.	CASSPRDYKMGSEAFF	TGTGCCAGCAGCCCCCGGGACTACAAAATGGGCTCTGAAGCTTTCTTT
TRBV5-1	TRBJ2-1	.	.	CASSSGQSSYNEQFF	TGCGCCAGCAGCTCAGGACAGTCCTCCTACAATGAGCAGTTCTTC
TRBV18	TRBJ2-7	.	.	CASSPRGQAGSYEQYF	TGTGCCAGCTCACCACGCGGGCAGGCGGGGTCCTACGAGCAGTACTTC
TRBV5-4	TRBJ1-2	.	.	CASSSQAPYGYTF	TGTGCCAGCAGCTCCCAGGCGCCCTATGGCTACACCTTC
TRBV19	TRBJ1-1	.	once	CASSTGYLNTEAFF	TGTGCCAGTAGCACAGGGTACCTGAACACTGAAGCTTTCTTT
TRBV6-5	TRBJ2-7	TRBD1	.	CASSYGQGAWEQYF	TGTGCCAGCAGTTACGGGCAGGGGGCGTGGGAGCAGTACTTC
TRBV9	TRBJ2-2	.	.	CASSPQGSGELFF	TGTGCCAGCAGCCCTCAGGGCAGCGGGGAGCTGTTTTTT
TRBV4-2	TRBJ2-5	.	.	CASSPSGETQYF	TGTGCCAGCAGCCCCTCGGGCGAGACCCAGTACTTC
TRBV5-1	TRBJ1-2	TRBD1	few	CASRRETGATNYGYTF	TGCGCCAGCAGACGGGAGACAGGGGCGACTAACTATGGCTACACCTTC
TRBV4-2	TRBJ1-1	TRBD1	.	CASSQDPSDRVTEAFF	TGTGCCAGCAGCCAAGATCCCAGCGACAGGGTCACTGAAGCTTTCTTT
TRBV10-3	TRBJ2-5	.	many	CAISDRYQETQYF	TGTGCCATCAGTGACCGGTACCAAGAGACCCAGTACTTC
TRBV5-4	TRBJ2-3	TRBD2	.	CASSRTSGSTDTQYF	TGTGCCAGCAGCCGGACTAGCGGAAGCACAGATACGCAGTATTTT
TRBV30	TRBJ2-3	TRBD2	.	CAWSSGTRTADTQYF	TGTGCCTGGAGTTCCGGGACTAGGACCGCAGATACGCAGTATTTT
TRBV7-9	TRBJ2-1	TRBD2	.	CASSGNAGTSGRRYNEQFF	TGTGCCAGCAGCGGAAATGCCGGGACTAGCGGCAGGCGCTACAATGAGCAGTTCTTC
TRBV4-1	TRBJ1-5	.	.	CASSQDLVFGGVSNQPQHF	TGCGCCAGCAGCCAAGATCTGGTTTTCGGGGGAGTTTCGAATCAGCCCCAGCATTTT
TRBV18	TRBJ1-3	.	.	CASSNQGNTIYF	TGTGCCAGCTCTAACCAGGGAAACACCATATATTTT
TRBV6-5	TRBJ2-7	.	.	CASTANYEQYF	TGTGCCAGCACTGCAAACTACGAGCAGTACTTC
TRBV28	TRBJ1-5	.	.	CASRVYGLSNQPQHF	TGTGCCAGCAGGGTCTACGGATTAAGCAATCAGCCCCAGCATTTT
TRBV28	TRBJ1-1	.	.	CASRVQGQAFF	TGTGCCAGCAGGGTACAGGGACAAGCTTTCTTT
TRBV18	TRBJ1-2	.	.	CASSPNPGGYGYTF	TGTGCCAGCTCACCAAATCCGGGAGGCTATGGCTACACCTTC
TRBV10-3	TRBJ2-3	.	.	CAISGSGAINPDTQYF	TGTGCCATCAGTGGGTCGGGGGCTATCAACCCAGATACGCAGTATTTT